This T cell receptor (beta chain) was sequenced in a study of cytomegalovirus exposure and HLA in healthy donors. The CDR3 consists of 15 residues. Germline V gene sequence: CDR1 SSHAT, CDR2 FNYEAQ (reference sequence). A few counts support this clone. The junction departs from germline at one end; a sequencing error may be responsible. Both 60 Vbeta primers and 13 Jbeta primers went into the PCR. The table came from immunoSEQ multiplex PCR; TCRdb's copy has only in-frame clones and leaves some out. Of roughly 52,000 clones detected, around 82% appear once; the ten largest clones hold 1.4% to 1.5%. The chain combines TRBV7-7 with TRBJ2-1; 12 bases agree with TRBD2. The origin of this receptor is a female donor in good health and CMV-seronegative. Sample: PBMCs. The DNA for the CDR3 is TGTGCTAGCAGCTTGACTAGCGGGGGAATTAATGAGCAGTTCTTC. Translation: CASSLTSGGINEQFF.